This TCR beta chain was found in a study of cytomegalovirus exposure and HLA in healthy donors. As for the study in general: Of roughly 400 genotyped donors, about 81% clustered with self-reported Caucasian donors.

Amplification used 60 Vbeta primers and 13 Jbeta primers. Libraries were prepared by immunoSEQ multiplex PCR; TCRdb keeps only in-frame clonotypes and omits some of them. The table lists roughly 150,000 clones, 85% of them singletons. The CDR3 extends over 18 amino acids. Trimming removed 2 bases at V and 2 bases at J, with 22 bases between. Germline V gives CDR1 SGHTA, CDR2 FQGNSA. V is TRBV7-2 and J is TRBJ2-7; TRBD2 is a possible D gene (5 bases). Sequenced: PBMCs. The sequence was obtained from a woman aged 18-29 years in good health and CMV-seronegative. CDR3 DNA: TGTGCCAGCAGCTTAAAAATTAGCGCAGACACCGGGGCCTACGAGCAGTACTTC. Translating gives CASSLKISADTGAYEQYF.